This entry concerns a single T cell receptor beta chain. This sample was taken from a study of cytotoxic CD8 clonotypes in ibrutinib-treated CLL. At the level of the study: Across samples, productive templates numbered about 240,000 and productive rearrangements reached 75,000 to 100,000 on average.

Germline V gene lookup returns CDR1 SGHRS and CDR2 YFSETQ. Trimming removed 0 bases from V and 6 bases from J; junction bases left unmatched: 5. The CDR3 is made up of 15 amino acids. Some clones are missing from TCRdb's copy, which holds only in-frame ones; the method was immunoSEQ multiplex PCR. The data show 160,000 or so clones, with less than 85% seen just once and under 5.5% held by the top ten. The rearrangement links TRBV5-1 to TRBJ1-1; TRBD1 aligns across 10 bases. The clonotype was recovered from a human donor with chronic lymphocytic leukemia. The sample in question was PBMCs, obtained after 24 months of ibrutinib treatment. Written as DNA, the CDR3 is TGCGCCAGCAGCTTGGTTACGGGACAGGGGTCTGAAGCTTTCTTT. Translation: CASSLVTGQGSEAFF.